Listed here are 17 T cell receptor beta chains from one sample, sequenced in a study of blood T cell repertoires in COVID-19. Using immunoSEQ multiplex PCR, the repertoire was profiled, and TCRdb retains in-frame clones only, with some absent. Of around 190,000 clones in the sample, 82% were seen once. The sequenced sample consisted of peripheral blood. The receptor set was obtained from a woman aged 55-70 years with COVID-19, enrolled during active disease.

V gene TRBV11-3 combines with J gene TRBJ2-1, with 9 bases aligning to TRBD2. Trimming removed 1 base from V and 2 bases from J; junction bases left unmatched: 0. Germline CDR1 and CDR2: SGHNT and YENEEA. CDR3 size: 15 residues. The CDR3 coding sequence is TGTGCCAGCAGCTTAGGCGGGGGGGCCTACAATGAGCAGTTCTTC. Its protein is CASSLGGGAYNEQFF.

The chain joins TRBV5-1 to TRBJ2-7; 9 positions agree with TRBD1. Trimming took 4 bases from V and 6 from J; bases not matched to a gene: 11. Germline V gives CDR1 SGHRS, CDR2 YFSETQ. This CDR3 has 15 amino acids. The CDR3 region has the DNA TGCGCCAGCAGCACCGCCGGGACAGGGTTAGGCGAGCAGTACTTC. It yields the protein CASSTAGTGLGEQYF.

The chain carries TRBV5-1 and TRBJ2-3; maybe TRBD2 (6 bases). The CDR3 covers 16 residues. Germline values: CDR1 SGHRS, CDR2 YFSETQ. V was cut by 3 bases and J by 1 base, with 15 bases left in between. As DNA, the CDR3 is TGCGCCAGCAGCTCCAGAGGAGGGATACGCACAGATACGCAGTATTTT. This sequence encodes CASSSRGGIRTDTQYF.

This rearrangement joins TRBV6-5 to TRBJ2-7, with D perhaps TRBD2 (6 bases). The CDR3 spans 13 residues. Germline assignment: CDR1 MNHEY and CDR2 SVGAGI. Trimming took 6 bases from V and 7 from J, leaving 16 bases between them. In DNA form, the CDR3 reads TGTGCCAGCAGCCCCACAATGGCGGGGGAGCAGTACGTC. It yields the protein CASSPTMAGEQYV.

This clone has just a few counts. Other DNA variants within this sample encode the same CDR3. The chain has TRBV9 and TRBJ1-2; a possible D gene is TRBD1 (6 bases). V was trimmed by 3 bases and J by 5 bases, leaving 14 bases between them. This CDR3 comprises 14 residues. Germline V CDR1 and CDR2: SGDLS, YYNGEE. CDR3 in amino acids: CASSGRGAGYGYTF. Here the CDR3 DNA reads TGTGCCAGCAGCGGGCGGGGGGCTGGGTATGGCTACACCTTC. Complete variable domain (other parts from reference TRBV9 and TRBJ1-2): DSGVTQTPKHLITATGQRVTLRCSPRSGDLSVYWYQQSLDQGLQFLIQYYNGEERAKGNILERFSAQQFPDLHSELNLSSLELGDSALYFCASSGRGAGYGYTFGSGTRLTVV.

The rearrangement joins TRBV6-5 to TRBJ2-5; TRBD1 matches at 7 bases. The junction had 1 base not matched to a gene; V was cut back by 5 bases and J by 1 base. The CDR3 has 13 amino acids. Germline V gene lookup returns CDR1 MNHEY and CDR2 SVGAGI. The DNA of the CDR3 is TGTGCCAGCAGTCGGGACAGCCAAGAGACCCAGTACTTC. Amino acids: CASSRDSQETQYF.

This clone showed up just once. V gene TRBV19 combines with J gene TRBJ1-5, with TRBD1 matching 9 bases. From germline, CDR1 is LNHDA and CDR2 SQIVND (reference sequence). This CDR3 spans 14 amino acids. The V gene end was trimmed by 5 bases and the J gene end by 4 bases; junction bases not matched to a gene: 3. As DNA, the CDR3 is TGTGCCAGTAGTCGGACAGGGGAGAATCAGCCCCAGCATTTT. It yields the protein CASSRTGENQPQHF.

V and J are TRBV5-1 and TRBJ2-6, with TRBD1 as a possible D gene (6 bases). CDR3 length equals 16 residues. Per germline, CDR1 SGHRS and CDR2 YFSETQ. V lost 0 bases to trimming and J lost 4 bases, with 11 bases between them. The CDR3 sequence: CASSLEGGGGANVLTF. CDR3 bases: TGCGCCAGCAGCTTGGAAGGGGGTGGAGGGGCCAACGTCCTGACTTTC.

The chain joins TRBV9 to TRBJ2-1; TRBD2 matches at 7 bases. Germline CDR1 SGDLS, CDR2 YYNGEE. Trimming cost V 0 bases and J 5 bases; bases outside gene matches: 5. The CDR3 length is 15 residues. CDR3 residues: CASSVDVLANNEQFF. In DNA, the CDR3 is TGTGCCAGCAGCGTAGATGTACTAGCGAACAATGAGCAGTTCTTC.

This chain connects TRBV3-1 (or the pseudogene TRBV3-2) to TRBJ1-6, with TRBD1 matching 7 bases. Germline trimming cut 6 bases from V and 5 bases from J; bases unmatched to any gene: 7. This CDR3 has 15 amino acids. Germline CDR1 and CDR2: LGHDT and YNNKEL (reference sequence). The CDR3 protein is CASRPWQGDNSPLHF. The CDR3 nucleotides are TGTGCCAGCAGACCGTGGCAGGGGGATAATTCACCCCTCCACTTT.

The chain combines TRBV18 with TRBJ1-1; D may be TRBD1 (6 bases). V was shortened by 1 base and J by 3 bases, with 12 bases between the two germline ends. Germline CDR1 reads KGHSH; CDR2 reads LQKENI. CDR3 length: 15 residues. In DNA, the CDR3 is TGTGCCAGCTCACCACGCGCAGGGGCTGACACTGAAGCTTTCTTT. Its protein is CASSPRAGADTEAFF.

The chain has TRBV6-1 and TRBJ1-4, with D unclear. Germline CDR1 is MNHNS and CDR2 is SASEGT. Trimming pared 5 bases from V and 8 bases from J, leaving 9 bases between. The length of the CDR3 is 12 residues. The CDR3 protein is CASSRRVEKLFF. CDR3 sequence (DNA): TGTGCCAGCAGTCGTCGCGTAGAAAAACTGTTTTTT.

The chain has TRBV29-1 and TRBJ2-1; D perhaps matches TRBD1 (6 bases). V lost 6 bases to trimming and J lost 2 bases, with 14 bases between them. CDR3 length: 14 residues. Germline CDR1 is SQVTM and CDR2 is ANQGSEA. This CDR3 reads CSVGARVPYNEQFF. The CDR3 nucleotides are TGCAGCGTGGGGGCCAGGGTCCCCTACAATGAGCAGTTCTTC.

The chain recombines TRBV6-5 with TRBJ2-2, with TRBD1 matching 8 bases. With V trimmed by 6 bases and J by 1 base, 4 bases remained unmatched. This CDR3 has 15 residues. The germline V gene encodes CDR1 MNHEY and CDR2 SVGAGI. This CDR3 reads CASSQGTGNTGELFF. CDR3 bases: TGTGCCAGCAGCCAAGGGACAGGGAACACCGGGGAGCTGTTTTTT.

This chain uses TRBV6-6 with TRBJ2-7; possibly TRBD2 for D (6 bases). V dropped 1 base and J dropped 6 bases, with 10 bases sitting between them. This CDR3 spans 13 amino acids. Germline-derived CDR1 and CDR2 are MNHNY and SVGAGI (reference sequence). The CDR3 nucleotides are TGTGCCAGCAGTTACTATGAGGGAGGCGAGCAGTACGTC. Its translation: CASSYYEGGEQYV.

The J gene is TRBJ1-1, the V gene TRBV11-3; no firm D call. This CDR3 is built from 13 residues. V lost 2 bases, J lost 5 bases, and 9 bases lay in between. CDR1 is SGHNT and CDR2 is YENEEA in the germline V gene. DNA of the CDR3: TGTGCCAGCAGCTTACTTCGGGGAACTGAAGCTTTCTTT. It translates to CASSLLRGTEAFF.

The CDR3 region has the DNA TGTGCCAGTACCCGACGGGGGGCAACTAATGAAAAACTGTTTTTT. Amino acid sequence: CASTRRGATNEKLFF. The chain employs TRBV19 and TRBJ1-4; D is perhaps TRBD1 (5 bases). The CDR3 has 15 amino acids. Trimming removed 7 bases at V and 0 bases at J, with 12 bases between. Germline V gene data show CDR1 as LNHDA and CDR2 as SQIVND (reference sequence). The full variable domain, its missing parts supplied by reference TRBV19 and TRBJ1-4, is DGGITQSPKYLFRKEGQNVTLSCEQNLNHDAMYWYRQDPGQGLRLIYYSQIVNDFQKGDIAEGYSVSREKKESFPLTVTSAQKNPTAFYLCASTRRGATNEKLFFGSGTQLSVL.